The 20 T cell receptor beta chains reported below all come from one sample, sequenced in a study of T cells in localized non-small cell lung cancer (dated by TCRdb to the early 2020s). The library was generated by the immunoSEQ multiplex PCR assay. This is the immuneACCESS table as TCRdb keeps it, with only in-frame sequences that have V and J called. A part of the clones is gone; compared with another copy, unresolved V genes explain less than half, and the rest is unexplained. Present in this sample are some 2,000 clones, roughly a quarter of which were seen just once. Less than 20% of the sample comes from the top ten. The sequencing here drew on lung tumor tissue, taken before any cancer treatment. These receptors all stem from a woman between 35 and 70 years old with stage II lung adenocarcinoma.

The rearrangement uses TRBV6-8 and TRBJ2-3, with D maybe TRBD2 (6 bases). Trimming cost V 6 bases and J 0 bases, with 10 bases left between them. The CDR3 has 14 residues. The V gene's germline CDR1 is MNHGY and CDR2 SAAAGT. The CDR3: CASRSGPSTDTQYF. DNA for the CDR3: TGTGCCAGCAGAAGCGGGCCTAGCACAGATACGCAGTATTTT.

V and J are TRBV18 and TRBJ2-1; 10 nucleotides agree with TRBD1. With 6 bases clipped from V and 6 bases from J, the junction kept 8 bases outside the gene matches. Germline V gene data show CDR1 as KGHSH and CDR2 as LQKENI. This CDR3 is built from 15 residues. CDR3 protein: CASSAGTGVFNEQFF. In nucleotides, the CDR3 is TGTGCCAGCTCCGCTGGGACAGGGGTATTCAATGAGCAGTTCTTC.

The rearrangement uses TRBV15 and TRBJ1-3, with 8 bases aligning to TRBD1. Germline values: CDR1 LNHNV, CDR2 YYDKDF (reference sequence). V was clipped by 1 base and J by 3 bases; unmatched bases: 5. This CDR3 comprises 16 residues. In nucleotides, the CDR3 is TGTGCCACCAGCAGAGGAGGACAGGGCTTTGGAAACACCATATATTTT. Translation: CATSRGGQGFGNTIYF.

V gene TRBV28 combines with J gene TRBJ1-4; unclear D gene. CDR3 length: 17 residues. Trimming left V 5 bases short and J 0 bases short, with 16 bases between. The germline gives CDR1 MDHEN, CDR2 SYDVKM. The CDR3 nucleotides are TGTGCCAGCAGTACCCCGTTAGCGTCAGCAACTAATGAAAAACTGTTTTTT. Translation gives CASSTPLASATNEKLFF.

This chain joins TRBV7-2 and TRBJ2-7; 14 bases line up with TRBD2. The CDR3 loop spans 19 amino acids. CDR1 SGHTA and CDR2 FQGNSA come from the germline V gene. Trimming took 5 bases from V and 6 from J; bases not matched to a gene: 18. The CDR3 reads CASSIAGLAGGLRVGEQYF. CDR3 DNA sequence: TGTGCCAGCAGCATTGCCGGACTAGCGGGGGGCCTCAGGGTTGGCGAGCAGTACTTC. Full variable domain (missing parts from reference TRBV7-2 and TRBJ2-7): GAGVSQSPSNKVTEKGKDVELRCDPISGHTALYWYRQSLGQGLEFLIYFQGNSAPDKSGLPSDRFSAERTGGSVSTLTIQRTQQEDSAVYLCASSIAGLAGGLRVGEQYFGPGTRLTVT.

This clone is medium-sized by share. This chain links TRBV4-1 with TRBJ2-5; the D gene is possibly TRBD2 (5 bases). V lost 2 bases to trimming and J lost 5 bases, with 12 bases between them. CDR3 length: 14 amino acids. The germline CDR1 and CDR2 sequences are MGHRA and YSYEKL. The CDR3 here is CASSQREGLETQYF. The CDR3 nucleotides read TGCGCCAGCAGCCAAAGAGAGGGTTTGGAGACCCAGTACTTC.

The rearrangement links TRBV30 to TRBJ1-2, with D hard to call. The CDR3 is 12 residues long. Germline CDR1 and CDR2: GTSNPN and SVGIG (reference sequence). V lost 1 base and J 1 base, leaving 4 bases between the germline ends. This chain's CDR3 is CAWSGINYGYTF. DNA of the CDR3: TGTGCCTGGAGTGGGATTAACTATGGCTACACCTTC.

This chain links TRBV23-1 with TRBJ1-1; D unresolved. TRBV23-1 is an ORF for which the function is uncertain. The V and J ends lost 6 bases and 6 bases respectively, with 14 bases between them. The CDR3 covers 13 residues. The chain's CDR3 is CASSRETGAEAFF. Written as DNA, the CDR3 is TGCGCCAGCAGCCGGGAGACTGGGGCTGAAGCTTTCTTT.

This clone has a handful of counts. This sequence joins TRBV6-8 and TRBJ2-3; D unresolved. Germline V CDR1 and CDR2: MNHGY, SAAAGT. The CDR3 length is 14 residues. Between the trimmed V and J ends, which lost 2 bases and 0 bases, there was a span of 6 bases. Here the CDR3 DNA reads TGTGCCAGCAGTTACATCCAGAGCACAGATACGCAGTATTTT. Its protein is CASSYIQSTDTQYF.

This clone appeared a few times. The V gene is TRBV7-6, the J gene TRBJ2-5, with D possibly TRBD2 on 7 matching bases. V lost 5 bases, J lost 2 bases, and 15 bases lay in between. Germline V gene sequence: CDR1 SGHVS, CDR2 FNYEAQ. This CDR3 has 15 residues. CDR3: CASSERGHQQETQYF. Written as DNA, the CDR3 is TGTGCCAGCAGCGAGCGGGGACACCAACAAGAGACCCAGTACTTC.

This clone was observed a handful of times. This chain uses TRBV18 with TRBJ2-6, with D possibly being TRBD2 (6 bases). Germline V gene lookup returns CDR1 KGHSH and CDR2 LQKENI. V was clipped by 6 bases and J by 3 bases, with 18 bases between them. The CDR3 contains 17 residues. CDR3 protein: CASSLLAKVDGANVLTF. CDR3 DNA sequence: TGTGCCAGCTCTCTCCTAGCGAAGGTTGATGGGGCCAACGTCCTGACTTTC.

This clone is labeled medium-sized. The CDR3 sequence is CASSITGTGFNEQFF. The CDR3 nucleotides are TGTGCCAGCAGCATAACCGGGACAGGTTTCAATGAGCAGTTCTTC. The chain combines TRBV7-1 with TRBJ2-1; 8 bases fit TRBD1. TRBV7-1 carries the ORF label, with uncertain function. With 5 bases clipped from V and 6 bases from J, the junction kept 9 bases outside the gene matches. CDR3 size: 15 residues.

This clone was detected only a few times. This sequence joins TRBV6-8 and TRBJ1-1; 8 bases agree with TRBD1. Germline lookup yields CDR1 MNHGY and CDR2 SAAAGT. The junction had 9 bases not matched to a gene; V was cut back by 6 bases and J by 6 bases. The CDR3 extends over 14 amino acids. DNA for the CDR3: TGTGCCAGCAGAAAGACAGGGGAGATGTCTGAAGCTTTCTTT. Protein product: CASRKTGEMSEAFF.

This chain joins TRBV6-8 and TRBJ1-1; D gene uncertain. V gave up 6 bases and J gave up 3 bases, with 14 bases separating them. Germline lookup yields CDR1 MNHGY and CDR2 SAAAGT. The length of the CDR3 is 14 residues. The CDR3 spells CASRKIGKDTEAFF. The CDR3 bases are TGTGCCAGCAGAAAGATAGGGAAGGACACTGAAGCTTTCTTT.

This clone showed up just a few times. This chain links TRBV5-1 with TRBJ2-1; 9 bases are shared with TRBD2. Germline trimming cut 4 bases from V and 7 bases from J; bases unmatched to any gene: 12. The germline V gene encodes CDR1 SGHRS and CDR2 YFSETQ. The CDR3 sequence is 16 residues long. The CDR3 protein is CASSTLSGSPLNEQFF. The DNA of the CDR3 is TGCGCCAGCAGCACCCTTAGCGGGAGCCCTCTAAATGAGCAGTTCTTC.

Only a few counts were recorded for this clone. CDR3 region: CASINFGQGAPTGELFF. The CDR3 region has the DNA TGTGCCAGCATCAATTTCGGACAGGGGGCTCCCACCGGGGAGCTGTTTTTT. This chain links TRBV11-3 with TRBJ2-2; 11 positions agree with TRBD1. CDR3 length: 17 residues. The germline gives CDR1 SGHNT, CDR2 YENEEA. J was trimmed by 4 bases and V by 7 bases; bases with no gene match: 11.

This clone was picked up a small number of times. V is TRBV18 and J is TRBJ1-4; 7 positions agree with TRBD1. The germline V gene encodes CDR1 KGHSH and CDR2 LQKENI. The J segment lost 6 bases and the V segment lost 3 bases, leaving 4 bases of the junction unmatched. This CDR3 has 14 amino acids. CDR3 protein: CASSPGQGDEKLFF. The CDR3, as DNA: TGTGCCAGCTCACCGGGGCAGGGGGATGAAAAACTGTTTTTT.

For the CDR3, the DNA is TGTGCCAGCAGCTTATATGGGCAGGCTCTATTCACCGGGGAGCTGTTTTTT. It specifies CASSLYGQALFTGELFF. The chain links TRBV11-3 to TRBJ2-2; D remains unclear. From germline, CDR1 is SGHNT and CDR2 YENEEA. Trimming pared 2 bases from V and 4 bases from J, leaving 17 bases between. The CDR3 totals 17 residues. Full variable domain (outside the CDR3, taken from reference TRBV11-3 and TRBJ2-2): EAGVVQSPRYKIIEKKQPVAFWCNPISGHNTLYWYLQNLGQGPELLIRYENEEAVDDSQLPKDRFSAERLKGVDSTLKIQPAELGDSAVYLCASSLYGQALFTGELFFGEGSRLTVL.

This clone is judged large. CDR3 coding DNA: TGTGCCAGCAGCGCCTCCGGGACTAGCAGTGGGGAGCTGTTTTTT. Encoded protein: CASSASGTSSGELFF. The V call is TRBV9, the J call TRBJ2-2, with 9 bases matching TRBD2. The junction had 8 bases not matched to a gene; V was cut back by 3 bases and J by 8 bases. The CDR3 runs 15 residues. In germline, CDR1 is SGDLS, CDR2 YYNGEE.

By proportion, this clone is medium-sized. CDR3 nucleotide sequence: TGTGCCAGCAGCTTAGATCGCAGTGAAAATGAGCAGTTCTTC. It yields the protein CASSLDRSENEQFF. The chain recombines TRBV11-3 with TRBJ2-1, with unresolved D. This CDR3 comprises 14 residues. V dropped 0 bases and J dropped 7 bases, with 10 bases sitting between them. From germline, CDR1 is SGHNT and CDR2 YENEEA.